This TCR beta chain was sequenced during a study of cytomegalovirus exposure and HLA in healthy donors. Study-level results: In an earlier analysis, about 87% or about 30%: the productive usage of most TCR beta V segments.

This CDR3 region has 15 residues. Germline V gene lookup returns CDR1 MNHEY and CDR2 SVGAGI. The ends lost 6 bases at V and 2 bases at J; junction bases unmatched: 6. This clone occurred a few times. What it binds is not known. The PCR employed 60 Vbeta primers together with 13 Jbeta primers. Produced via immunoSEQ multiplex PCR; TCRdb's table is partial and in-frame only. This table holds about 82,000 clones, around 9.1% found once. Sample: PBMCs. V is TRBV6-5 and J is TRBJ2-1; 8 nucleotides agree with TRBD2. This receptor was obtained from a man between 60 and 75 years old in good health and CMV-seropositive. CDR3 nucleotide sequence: TGTGCCAGCAGGACGGGAGGGGGGGCCTACAATGAGCAGTTCTTC. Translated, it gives CASRTGGGAYNEQFF.